Listed here are 26 T cell receptor beta chains from one sample, sequenced in a study of blood T cell repertoires in COVID-19 (TCRdb year 2020). Library method: the immunoSEQ multiplex PCR assay. Held by TCRdb, this immuneACCESS table contains in-frame sequences only and omits some clones. Under half of the omission traces to an unresolved V gene where checked; the cause of the rest is unknown. Present in this sample are 350,000 to 400,000 clones, about 86% of which were seen just once. The ten largest make up about 7% of the sample. The sequencing input was peripheral blood. Receptors were obtained from a woman in her sixties or seventies with COVID-19, enrolled during active disease.

This clone was counted once. The CDR3 sequence is CASSAGGMNTEAFF. For the CDR3, the DNA is TGTGCCAGCAGCGCCGGAGGGATGAACACTGAAGCTTTCTTT. This sequence joins TRBV7-6 and TRBJ1-1, with no clear D. Trimming left V 5 bases short and J 0 bases short, with 10 bases between. The CDR3 is 14 amino acids. The germline V gene has CDR1 SGHVS and CDR2 FNYEAQ.

V gene TRBV27 combines with J gene TRBJ1-4, with D tentatively TRBD1 (6 bases). Germline values: CDR1 MNHEY, CDR2 SMNVEV (reference sequence). V lost 5 bases and J 5 bases, leaving 18 bases between the germline ends. The CDR3 is made up of 16 amino acids. The chain's CDR3 is CASSLTPDRSNEKLFF. The CDR3 region has the DNA TGTGCCAGCAGTCTAACCCCCGACAGGTCAAATGAAAAACTGTTTTTT.

CDR3 loop: CASSIAGTTGGETQYF. The CDR3 bases are TGTGCCAGTAGTATCGCGGGGACCACAGGGGGAGAGACCCAGTACTTC. The genes are TRBV19 and TRBJ2-5; 8 bases align to TRBD1. J gave up 4 bases and V 3 bases, and 10 bases lay outside the gene matches. Germline V gene sequence: CDR1 LNHDA, CDR2 SQIVND (reference sequence). This CDR3 has 16 amino acids. Filled out from reference TRBV19 and TRBJ2-5, the complete variable domain reads DGGITQSPKYLFRKEGQNVTLSCEQNLNHDAMYWYRQDPGQGLRLIYYSQIVNDFQKGDIAEGYSVSREKKESFPLTVTSAQKNPTAFYLCASSIAGTTGGETQYFGPGTRLLVL.

The chain is built from TRBV3-1 (or the pseudogene TRBV3-2) and TRBJ1-2; 7 bases match TRBD1. V was clipped by 0 bases and J by 5 bases; unmatched bases: 6. Germline V CDR1 and CDR2: LGHDT, YNNKEL (reference sequence). The CDR3 contains 15 residues. The DNA for the CDR3 is TGTGCCAGCAGCCAAGAGTCAGGGGGTTGGTATGGCTACACCTTC. Translating gives CASSQESGGWYGYTF.

This clone came up many times. This sequence joins TRBV7-2 and TRBJ1-2; a possible D gene is TRBD1 (5 bases). The CDR3 contains 16 residues. V was trimmed by 1 base and J by 4 bases, leaving 16 bases between them. Germline CDR1 is SGHTA and CDR2 is FQGNSA. The CDR3 nucleotides are TGTGCCAGCAGCTTAGGGCCCGACAGCCAGAGCTATGGCTACACCTTC. Translating gives CASSLGPDSQSYGYTF.

V gene TRBV4-1 combines with J gene TRBJ1-5; 8 positions agree with TRBD1. The trim removed 4 bases at V and 9 bases at J, leaving 11 bases unmatched. CDR1 and CDR2 from the germline V gene are MGHRA and YSYEKL. This CDR3 region has 15 residues. The CDR3 bases are TGCGCCAGCAGCCCCCAGGGGGCGCGGATAACGCCCCAGCATTTT. Amino acids: CASSPQGARITPQHF.

The V call is TRBV10-3, the J call TRBJ1-5; maybe TRBD1 (5 bases). Per germline, CDR1 ENHRY and CDR2 SYGVKD. The V end lost 3 bases, the J end lost 5 bases, and 11 bases lay between the germline ends. CDR3 length: 14 amino acids. The CDR3 coding sequence is TGTGCCATCAGTGACAGGGTTTCTGATCAGCCCCAGCATTTT. Amino acids: CAISDRVSDQPQHF.

The V and J genes are TRBV5-1 and TRBJ2-4; D is unclear. CDR1 is SGHRS, CDR2 YFSETQ, per germline. V lost 4 bases, J lost 0 bases, and 11 bases lay in between. This CDR3 contains 15 residues. The CDR3 DNA reads as TGCGCCAGCAGCCCTTCTGGGCTAGCCAAAAACATTCAGTACTTC. Amino acids: CASSPSGLAKNIQYF.

This chain connects TRBV5-1 to TRBJ2-1, with a weak D call TRBD1 (6 bases). V lost 2 bases, J lost 9 bases, and 15 bases lay in between. The V gene's germline CDR1 is SGHRS and CDR2 YFSETQ. CDR3 size: 14 residues. The CDR3 sequence is CASSFRTVSSEQFF. CDR3 in DNA: TGCGCCAGCAGCTTTCGGACAGTTTCAAGTGAGCAGTTCTTC.

This clone was observed a few times. The V and J genes are TRBV7-2 and TRBJ2-1; 7 nucleotides agree with TRBD2. The germline V gene has CDR1 SGHTA and CDR2 FQGNSA. The length of the CDR3 is 17 residues. The V and J ends lost 5 bases and 5 bases, in that order; junction bases with no gene match: 15. The CDR3 region has the DNA TGTGCCAGCAGCCCCTGGTTGGGGGGGAGCCTGCACAATGAGCAGTTCTTC. Protein sequence: CASSPWLGGSLHNEQFF.

This clone turned up a few times. This chain links TRBV6-7 with TRBJ1-3; 9 positions match TRBD1. TRBV6-7 is given ORF status, its function remaining uncertain. With 0 bases clipped from V and 3 bases from J, the junction kept 12 bases outside the gene matches. The CDR3 length is 19 residues. The CDR3 is CASSYSPNRTGEDGNTIYF. CDR3 DNA sequence: TGTGCCAGCAGTTACTCACCCAACCGGACAGGGGAAGATGGAAACACCATATATTTT.

In its sample, this clone was seen once. The J gene is TRBJ1-2, the V gene TRBV12-3 or TRBV12-4; D ambiguous. Trimming removed 3 bases from V and 3 bases from J, with 8 bases in between. This CDR3 contains 13 residues. The CDR3 DNA follows: TGTGCCAGCAGTTTTGGCCCCCACTATGGCTACACCTTC. This sequence encodes CASSFGPHYGYTF.

The V and J genes are TRBV7-9 and TRBJ2-7; no clear D gene. Deletions cut 6 bases from V and 3 bases from J, with 15 bases between. CDR3 length equals 14 residues. Germline V CDR1 and CDR2: SEHNR, FQNEAQ (reference sequence). The chain's CDR3 is CASSLGANLYEQYF. CDR3 coding DNA: TGTGCCAGCAGTCTAGGTGCCAATCTCTACGAGCAGTACTTC.

Points on this clone: In the same sample, other DNA sequences code for this CDR3. This chain links TRBV12-3 or TRBV12-4 with TRBJ2-7, with 8 nucleotides matching TRBD1. The trim removed 2 bases at V and 5 bases at J, leaving 2 bases unmatched. The CDR3 extends over 13 amino acids. The CDR3 here is CASSLTGGDEQYF. The CDR3 nucleotides are TGTGCCAGCAGTTTAACAGGGGGAGACGAGCAGTACTTC.

The rearrangement joins TRBV28 to TRBJ1-5; D remains unclear. The CDR3 totals 14 residues. V was pared by 5 bases and J by 3 bases, with 11 bases between. Per germline, CDR1 MDHEN and CDR2 SYDVKM. Written as DNA, the CDR3 is TGTGCCAGCAGTCTAGAGCTGAACAATCAGCCCCAGCATTTT. As protein: CASSLELNNQPQHF.

This chain uses TRBV28 with TRBJ2-1, with 7 bases matching TRBD1. The V gene end was trimmed by 7 bases and the J gene end by 7 bases; junction bases not matched to a gene: 7. This CDR3 spans 13 amino acids. Germline V gene lookup returns CDR1 MDHEN and CDR2 SYDVKM. The CDR3 DNA sequence: TGTGCCAGCAAAGAGGGGGCTATAAATGAGCAGTTCTTC. Its protein is CASKEGAINEQFF.

This chain connects TRBV28 to TRBJ2-3; 7 bases map to TRBD1. Germline V gives CDR1 MDHEN, CDR2 SYDVKM. The J segment lost 6 bases and the V segment lost 5 bases, leaving 8 bases of the junction unmatched. There are 14 residues in the CDR3. This CDR3 reads CASSTGQLRDTQYF. The CDR3 nucleotides read TGTGCCAGCAGTACGGGACAGTTAAGGGATACGCAGTATTTT. The variable domain in full, completed from reference TRBV28 and TRBJ2-3, reads DVKVTQSSRYLVKRTGEKVFLECVQDMDHENMFWYRQDPGLGLRLIYFSYDVKMKEKGDIPEGYSVSREKKERFSLILESASTNQTSMYLCASSTGQLRDTQYFGPGTRLTVL.

The CDR3 loop reads CASSPRTFNNEQFF. The CDR3 DNA follows: TGCGCCAGCAGCCCCCGGACTTTCAACAATGAGCAGTTCTTC. The chain combines TRBV5-1 with TRBJ2-1, with D tentatively TRBD2 (5 bases). Germline-derived CDR1 and CDR2 are SGHRS and YFSETQ. The CDR3 sequence is 14 residues long. Trimming took off 4 bases at V and 5 bases at J, with 13 bases between the two ends. Complete variable domain (other parts from reference TRBV5-1 and TRBJ2-1): KAGVTQTPRYLIKTRGQQVTLSCSPISGHRSVSWYQQTPGQGLQFLFEYFSETQRNKGNFPGRFSGRQFSNSRSEMNVSTLELGDSALYLCASSPRTFNNEQFFGPGTRLTVL.

The V and J genes are TRBV7-2 and TRBJ2-5; D unresolved. This CDR3 comprises 11 residues. Germline V gene sequence: CDR1 SGHTA, CDR2 FQGNSA. V was shortened by 5 bases and J by 7 bases, with 8 bases between the two germline ends. This chain's CDR3 is CASSSRGTQYF. The CDR3 nucleotides are TGTGCCAGCAGCAGCCGAGGGACCCAGTACTTC.

The chain couples TRBV6-5 to TRBJ2-1, with D perhaps matching TRBD2 (6 bases). This CDR3 contains 15 residues. Germline-derived CDR1 and CDR2 are MNHEY and SVGAGI. V was clipped by 7 bases and J by 5 bases, with 18 bases between them. The CDR3 is CASMVWGRWHNEQFF. DNA of the CDR3: TGTGCCAGCATGGTTTGGGGGAGGTGGCACAATGAGCAGTTCTTC.

The CDR3 loop reads CASSVGGTEPSYEQYF. DNA for the CDR3: TGTGCCAGCAGCGTGGGGGGGACGGAGCCCTCCTACGAGCAGTACTTC. V usage is TRBV9 and J usage is TRBJ2-7; 7 positions match TRBD2. Germline CDR1 reads SGDLS; CDR2 reads YYNGEE. The ends lost 2 bases at V and 0 bases at J; junction bases unmatched: 8. The CDR3 contains 16 residues.

This clone was seen a handful of times. The V and J genes are TRBV7-9 and TRBJ1-3; TRBD1 is a possible D gene (6 bases). V shed 0 bases and J shed 1 base, with 10 bases lying between them. Per the germline V gene, CDR1 is SEHNR and CDR2 is FQNEAQ (reference sequence). The CDR3 is made up of 16 amino acids. CDR3 DNA: TGTGCCAGCAGCTTAGCGGCAGGGGAATCTGGAAACACCATATATTTT. Translated: CASSLAAGESGNTIYF.

This clone was seen just once. The gene calls are TRBV2 and TRBJ2-3; TRBD2 matches at 7 bases. CDR1 SNHLY and CDR2 FYNNEI come from the germline V gene. The CDR3 spans 15 residues. With V trimmed by 10 bases and J by 0 bases, 10 bases remained unmatched. The DNA of the CDR3 is TGTGCCACCCCGCGGGGGTCGTCTAGCACAGATACGCAGTATTTT. Translated, it gives CATPRGSSSTDTQYF.

The chain has TRBV14 and TRBJ2-7; D is possibly TRBD2 (5 bases). The germline V gene encodes CDR1 SGHDN and CDR2 FVKESK. CDR3 length: 16 amino acids. V dropped 4 bases and J dropped 6 bases, with 22 bases sitting between them. CDR3 sequence: CASSPTIMASSGEQYF. The CDR3 coding sequence is TGTGCCAGCAGCCCGACGATAATGGCCAGCAGCGGCGAGCAGTACTTC.

The chain joins TRBV5-1 to TRBJ1-2; 9 bases agree with TRBD1. This CDR3 is 20 amino acids long. With 4 bases clipped from V and 2 bases from J, the junction kept 21 bases outside the gene matches. Germline V gene sequence: CDR1 SGHRS, CDR2 YFSETQ. The CDR3 DNA sequence: TGCGCCAGCAGCACGGGACAGGGAATTTGGACCCCAAGCCTCAACTATGGCTACACCTTC. It specifies CASSTGQGIWTPSLNYGYTF.

In its sample, this clone was seen once. This chain joins TRBV19 and TRBJ2-5; D unresolved. The CDR3 totals 15 residues. The V and J ends lost 1 base and 5 bases respectively, with 14 bases between them. CDR1 is LNHDA and CDR2 is SQIVND in the germline V gene (reference sequence). The DNA of the CDR3 is TGTGCCAGTAGTATAGCTGGCACCATCGGGGAGACCCAGTACTTC. It encodes CASSIAGTIGETQYF.